This T cell receptor beta chain is from a study of identifying expanded T cells in peripheral blood. Study conclusions and caveats: Variance in clone template counts between approximately 2-week samples significantly increased with total template count across all healthy donors. Approximately 1.1 clones differed between technical replicates, versus around 16 and 19 over time.

During the collection period, no donor immune events like infections were recorded. The protocol was immunoSEQ multiplex PCR, while the TCRdb copy is restricted to in-frame clones and leaves out a portion. The sample yields approximately 50,000 clones, 82% seen once. Details on this clone: Its antigen is undetermined.

This TCR was recovered from a person aged 18 to 70 in good health. The specimen was blood.

The CDR3, as DNA: TGTGCCAGCAGTGGGTCTTTGGTCGCTTTCTTT. Translation: CASSGSLVAFF. The chain recombines TRBV2 with TRBJ1-1; no clear D gene. The CDR3 sequence is 11 residues long. Trimming cost V 4 bases and J 11 bases, with 11 bases left between them. The germline gives CDR1 SNHLY, CDR2 FYNNEI.